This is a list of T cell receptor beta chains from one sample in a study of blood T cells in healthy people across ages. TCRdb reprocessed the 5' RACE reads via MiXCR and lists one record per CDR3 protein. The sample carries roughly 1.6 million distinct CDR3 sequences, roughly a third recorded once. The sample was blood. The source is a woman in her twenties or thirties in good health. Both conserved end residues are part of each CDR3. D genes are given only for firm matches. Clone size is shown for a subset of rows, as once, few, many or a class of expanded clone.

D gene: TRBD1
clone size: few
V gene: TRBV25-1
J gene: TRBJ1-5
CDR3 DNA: TGTGCCAGCAGGACCCGGGGACAGGTTCAGCCCCAGCATTTT
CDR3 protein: CASRTRGQVQPQHF

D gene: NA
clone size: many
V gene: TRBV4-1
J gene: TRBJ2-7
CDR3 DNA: TGCGCCAGCAGCCAAGAAACGGGACTTATCTACGAGCAGTACTTC
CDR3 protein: CASSQETGLIYEQYF

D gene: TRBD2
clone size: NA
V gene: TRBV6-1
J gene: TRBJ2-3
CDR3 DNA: TGTGCCAGCACTACACTAGCGGGAGGGGGAGATACGCAGTATTTT
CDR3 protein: CASTTLAGGGDTQYF

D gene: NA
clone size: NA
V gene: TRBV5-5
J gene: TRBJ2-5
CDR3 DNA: TGTGCCAGCAGCTCAAACTGGGACATTGGAGAGACCCAGTACTTC
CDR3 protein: CASSSNWDIGETQYF

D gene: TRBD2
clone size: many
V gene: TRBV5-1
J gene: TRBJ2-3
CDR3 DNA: TGCGCCAGCAGCCCGGGACTAGCGGGGGCCTCGCAGTATTTT
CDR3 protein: CASSPGLAGASQYF

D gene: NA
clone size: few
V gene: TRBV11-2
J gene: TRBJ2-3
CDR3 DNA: TGTGCCAGCAGCTTAGAGGCCCGAGGGTCTAGGGCTAGCACAGATACGCAGTATTTT
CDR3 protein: CASSLEARGSRASTDTQYF

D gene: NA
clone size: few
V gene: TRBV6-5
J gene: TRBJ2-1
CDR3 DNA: TGTACCACGGCCCGGGACACGGGCTACAATGAGCAGTTCTTC
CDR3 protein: CTTARDTGYNEQFF

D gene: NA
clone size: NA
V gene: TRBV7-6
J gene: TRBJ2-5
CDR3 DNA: TGTGCCAGCAGCAACACGGGGAGATACGGGACCCAGTACTTC
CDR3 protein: CASSNTGRYGTQYF

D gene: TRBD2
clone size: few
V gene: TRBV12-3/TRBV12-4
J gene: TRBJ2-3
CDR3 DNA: TGTGCCAGCAAAGCGTTAGCGGGGGGAGGTACGCAGTATTTT
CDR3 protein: CASKALAGGGTQYF

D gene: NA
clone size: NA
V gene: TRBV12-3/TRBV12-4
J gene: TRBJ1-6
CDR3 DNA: TGTGCCAGCAGCCCTACTCGCCCTGGTCGGAATTCACCCCTCCACTTT
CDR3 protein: CASSPTRPGRNSPLHF

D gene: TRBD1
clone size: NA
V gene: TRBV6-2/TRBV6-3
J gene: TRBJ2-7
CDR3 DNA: TGTGCCAGCAGTTACTCGTCGACAGGGGCCTACGAGCAGTACTTC
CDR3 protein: CASSYSSTGAYEQYF

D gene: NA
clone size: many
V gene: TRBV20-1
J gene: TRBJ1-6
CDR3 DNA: TGCAGTATAACACAACCGGGGATAGCGGGTTCACCCCTCCACTTT
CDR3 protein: CSITQPGIAGSPLHF

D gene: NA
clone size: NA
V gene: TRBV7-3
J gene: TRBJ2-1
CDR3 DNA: TGTGCCAGCAGCCCGGGGCCGCGCGGCTATGAGCAGTTCTTC
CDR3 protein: CASSPGPRGYEQFF

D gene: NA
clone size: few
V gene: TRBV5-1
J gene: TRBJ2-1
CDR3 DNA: TGCGCCAGCAGGGAGGGGGGGTACAATGAGCAGTTCTTC
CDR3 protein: CASREGGYNEQFF